This TCR beta chain was sequenced during a study of T cell responses to AZD1222 COVID-19 vaccine. Across the whole study: Some second doses came at about 4 weeks and others at about 12 weeks; these were pooled. Study results and caveats: Along spike, vaccine-associated CD4 TCRs were found throughout, with dominance at 160-218 and 743-854. Spike-specific TCR breadth and depth rose after two AZD1222 doses.

Repertoires were generated with immunoSEQ multiplex PCR, while TCRdb's copy carries only in-frame clones and drops some. The table shows about 98,000 clones, with approximately 84% occurring only once. Per germline, CDR1 SEHNR and CDR2 FQNEAQ (reference sequence). V lost 10 bases and J lost 0, with 10 bases in between. The CDR3 contains 13 residues. A remark on this clone: What it recognizes is unknown.

Sequenced material: peripheral blood, taken on day 0 of AZD1222 vaccination. The clonotype was recovered from an adult in good health. This sequence joins TRBV7-9 and TRBJ1-3, with D unclear. The CDR3 nucleotides are TGTGCCACCGTGAAGATCTCTGGAAACACCATATATTTT. Translation gives CATVKISGNTIYF.